This T cell receptor beta chain derives from a study of early stage breast cancer tumors. Study-wide context: Around 10-fold was the mean read coverage per sample.

Study-level points and caveats: Enriched TCRB sequences shared across patients were mostly commonly generated sequences. In about 90% of the 16 patients, blood comparison separated tumor from normal breast.

The CDR3 runs 15 residues. With V trimmed by 0 bases and J by 7 bases, 6 bases remained unmatched. Germline V gene lookup returns CDR1 SGHAT and CDR2 FQNNGV. TCRdb's copy holds only in-frame clones and misses some; the assay was immunoSEQ multiplex PCR. The sample records 60,000 to 80,000 clones, roughly three quarters being singletons. This clone appeared a few times. Its specificity is not known. This sequence originates from a person aged 60 to 70 with breast cancer. Sequences were obtained from blood. This chain joins TRBV11-2 and TRBJ2-1; 7 bases map to TRBD2. In DNA form, the CDR3 reads TGTGCCAGCAGCTTAGATCGGAGTAGCGGGAATGAGCAGTTCTTC. Residues: CASSLDRSSGNEQFF. The variable domain in full, with the rest retrieved from reference TRBV11-2 and TRBJ2-1, is EAGVAQSPRYKIIEKRQSVAFWCNPISGHATLYWYQQILGQGPKLLIQFQNNGVVDDSQLPKDRFSAERLKGVDSTLKIQPAKLEDSAVYLCASSLDRSSGNEQFFGPGTRLTVL.